The 22 T cell receptor beta chains below all came from one sample that was sequenced in a study of OX40 agonist ivuxolimab in advanced cancers. TCRdb keeps only in-frame clones here, not all; method: immunoSEQ multiplex PCR. This sample has tens of thousands of clones, with roughly 84% found just once. The material sequenced was CD4+ or CD8+ T cells sorted from blood, taken in a trial of the OX40 agonist ivuxolimab. These receptors originate from an adult with an advanced solid tumor such as melanoma, head and neck, liver or kidney cancer.

The chain carries TRBV9 and TRBJ1-2, with D perhaps matching TRBD1 (6 bases). Trimming cost V 0 bases and J 7 bases, with 10 bases left between them. The CDR3 is 13 residues long. Germline CDR1 reads SGDLS; CDR2 reads YYNGEE. The CDR3 sequence: CASSVDREGGYTF. CDR3 DNA: TGTGCCAGCAGCGTAGACAGGGAGGGTGGCTACACCTTC.

The gene calls are TRBV10-2 and TRBJ2-5, with TRBD1 as a possible D gene (6 bases). The J call may be wrong; the DNA end is better matched by TRBJ2-7. Germline lookup yields CDR1 WSHSY and CDR2 SAAADI. This CDR3 contains 13 residues. CDR3 loop: CASRGANSYEQYF. DNA of the CDR3: TGCGCCAGCAGGGGGGCTAACTCCTACGAGCAGTACTTC.

The chain couples TRBV28 to TRBJ1-2, with D hard to call. Trimming stripped 1 base from V and 6 bases from J, with 12 bases between. This CDR3 contains 14 residues. Germline lookup yields CDR1 MDHEN and CDR2 SYDVKM. The CDR3 loop reads CASSLSHSPDGYTF. CDR3 in DNA: TGTGCCAGCAGTTTATCTCACAGTCCCGATGGCTACACCTTC.

The sample holds one count of this clone. V gene TRBV27 combines with J gene TRBJ1-1; TRBD1 is a possible D gene (5 bases). V lost 2 bases and J lost 0, with 7 bases in between. Germline-derived CDR1 and CDR2 are MNHEY and SMNVEV (reference sequence). The CDR3 runs to 14 residues. CDR3 amino acids: CASSLQGMNTEAFF. The DNA for the CDR3 is TGTGCCAGCAGTTTACAGGGAATGAACACTGAAGCTTTCTTT.

J is TRBJ2-6 and V is TRBV29-1; 7 bases fit TRBD1. This CDR3 spans 16 amino acids. Germline CDR1 is SQVTM and CDR2 is ANQGSEA. The trim removed 7 bases at V and 0 bases at J, leaving 9 bases unmatched. The CDR3 DNA sequence: TGCAGCGACCCCGGGACAGCGATCTCTGGGGCCAACGTCCTGACTTTC. Protein sequence: CSDPGTAISGANVLTF.

This clone has just a few counts. The rearrangement joins TRBV28 to TRBJ1-1; D may be TRBD1 (5 bases). The CDR3 is 15 residues long. CDR1 is MDHEN and CDR2 is SYDVKM in the germline V gene. V was clipped by 8 bases and J by 1 base, with 17 bases between them. The CDR3, as DNA: TGTGCCAGCCCCCCGGACAACTTTCAGAACACTGAAGCTTTCTTT. It encodes CASPPDNFQNTEAFF.

The chain joins TRBV19 to TRBJ2-7; the D gene is possibly TRBD1 (5 bases). Trimming removed 5 bases at V and 3 bases at J, with 14 bases between. The length of the CDR3 is 14 residues. Germline V gene sequence: CDR1 LNHDA, CDR2 SQIVND (reference sequence). CDR3 in DNA: TGTGCCAGTAGTCTAAAAGCAGGGTACTACGAGCAGTACTTC. Translating gives CASSLKAGYYEQYF.

The chain links TRBV5-6 to TRBJ1-4, with 8 bases aligning to TRBD1. Germline V CDR1 and CDR2: SGHDT, YYEEEE. J was trimmed by 8 bases and V by 1 base; bases with no gene match: 7. The CDR3 sequence is 15 residues long. For the CDR3, the DNA is TGTGCCAGCAGCTTGTATCAGGGGGCCTTCGAAAAACTGTTTTTT. It specifies CASSLYQGAFEKLFF.

V usage is TRBV29-1 and J usage is TRBJ2-2; no firm D call. This CDR3 contains 14 residues. Germline lookup yields CDR1 SQVTM and CDR2 ANQGSEA. Trimming cost V 7 bases and J 0 bases, with 12 bases left between them. CDR3 in DNA: TGCAGCGCTGTGGATAGGGCGAACACCGGGGAGCTGTTTTTT. Translation: CSAVDRANTGELFF.

CDR3 DNA: TGTGCCCCCGGAGGGACTAGCGTACAAGAGACCCAGTACTTC. Translating gives CAPGGTSVQETQYF. The chain is built from TRBV6-1 and TRBJ2-5; 10 positions match TRBD2. CDR1 and CDR2 from the germline V gene are MNHNS and SASEGT. V was clipped by 11 bases and J by 2 bases; unmatched bases: 8. The CDR3 has 14 residues.

The J gene is TRBJ2-3, the V gene TRBV25-1, with D maybe TRBD2 (5 bases). The length of the CDR3 is 12 residues. Germline CDR1 reads MGHDK; CDR2 reads SYGVNS. Trimming shortened V by 6 bases and J by 1 base, and 5 bases separated the two germline ends. This chain's CDR3 is CASRGGTDTQYF. DNA of the CDR3: TGTGCCAGCAGGGGAGGCACAGATACGCAGTATTTT.

The chain uses TRBV11-2 and TRBJ2-7; TRBD1 aligns across 10 bases. V was pared by 5 bases and J by 6 bases, with 7 bases of the junction left unmatched. The CDR3 is made up of 14 amino acids. Germline V gene lookup returns CDR1 SGHAT and CDR2 FQNNGV. The CDR3 DNA reads TGTGCCAGCAGCGGCCGGACAGGGGGTAGCGAGCAGTACTTC. It encodes CASSGRTGGSEQYF.

CDR3 nucleotide sequence: TGTGCCAGCTCACCCACTAGCGGCACAGATACGCAGTATTTT. Translation: CASSPTSGTDTQYF. The chain joins TRBV18 to TRBJ2-3; 7 bases match TRBD2. This CDR3 comprises 14 residues. Per germline, CDR1 KGHSH and CDR2 LQKENI. After removal of 3 bases from V and 1 base from J, the junction contained 1 base not matched to a gene.

The count of this clone is one. This chain links TRBV5-6 with TRBJ1-2, with D uncertain. This CDR3 is 13 amino acids long. Germline V lookup: CDR1 SGHDT, CDR2 YYEEEE. Deletions cut 0 bases from V and 8 bases from J, with 11 bases between. This CDR3 reads CASSLGSVEGYTF. The CDR3 nucleotides are TGTGCCAGCAGCTTGGGATCTGTGGAGGGCTACACCTTC.

The V gene is TRBV29-1, the J gene TRBJ2-3; no clear D gene. V lost 3 bases and J lost 6, with 4 bases in between. CDR1 is SQVTM and CDR2 is ANQGSEA in the germline V gene. The CDR3 contains 10 residues. The CDR3 protein is CSVDEDTQYF. The CDR3, as DNA: TGCAGCGTTGACGAGGATACGCAGTATTTT.

The chain carries TRBV29-1 and TRBJ2-5, with D possibly being TRBD1 (6 bases). Germline-derived CDR1 and CDR2 are SQVTM and ANQGSEA. The V gene lost 7 bases and the J gene lost 2 bases, with 11 bases spanning the gap. This CDR3 has 12 residues. In DNA, the CDR3 is TGCAGCGCCCGACAGGAGCAAGAGACCCAGTACTTC. It is translated as CSARQEQETQYF.

This rearrangement joins TRBV5-1 to TRBJ2-2, with 9 bases lining up with TRBD1. J was trimmed by 1 base and V by 1 base; bases with no gene match: 5. The CDR3 contains 17 residues. The germline V gene has CDR1 SGHRS and CDR2 YFSETQ. Written as DNA, the CDR3 is TGCGCCAGCAGCTTGTTTTCGGGACAGGGGAACACCGGGGAGCTGTTTTTT. Its translation: CASSLFSGQGNTGELFF.

This chain joins TRBV7-2 and TRBJ2-3; maybe TRBD2 (5 bases). The CDR3 extends over 13 amino acids. Between the trimmed V and J ends, which lost 7 bases and 0 bases, there was a span of 8 bases. The germline CDR1 and CDR2 sequences are SGHTA and FQGNSA. CDR3 residues: CASTRGSTDTQYF. CDR3 coding DNA: TGTGCCAGCACCCGGGGTAGCACAGATACGCAGTATTTT.

A single count supports this clone. The sample contains more than one DNA sequence encoding this CDR3. This sequence joins TRBV5-6 and TRBJ1-2, with 11 bases aligning to TRBD1. CDR3 size: 16 residues. The germline V gene encodes CDR1 SGHDT and CDR2 YYEEEE. V lost 3 bases, J lost 2 bases, and 6 bases stayed unmatched. In DNA form, the CDR3 reads TGTGCCAGCAGCTCTTTCCGGACAGGGGGCAACTATGGCTACACCTTC. As protein: CASSSFRTGGNYGYTF.

The chain joins TRBV28 to TRBJ1-1; 9 bases match TRBD1. Germline CDR1 reads MDHEN; CDR2 reads SYDVKM. The CDR3 spans 16 residues. V was clipped by 6 bases and J by 6 bases; unmatched bases: 14. This CDR3 is CASSYTRDRARAEAFF. In nucleotides, the CDR3 is TGTGCCAGCAGCTATACCCGGGACAGGGCGCGGGCTGAAGCTTTCTTT.

The chain couples TRBV29-1 to TRBJ2-5; TRBD1 matches 12 bases. Looked up from germline, CDR1 is SQVTM and CDR2 is ANQGSEA. The CDR3 is 16 amino acids. V was clipped by 3 bases and J by 5 bases; unmatched bases: 10. In DNA, the CDR3 is TGCAGCGTTGACCGGACCGGGACAGGGGGCGCGGAGACCCAGTACTTC. This gives the protein CSVDRTGTGGAETQYF. The full variable domain, in which reference TRBV29-1 and TRBJ2-5 provide the parts outside the CDR3, is SAVISQKPSRDICQRGTSLTIQCQVDSQVTMMFWYRQQPGQSLTLIATANQGSEATYESGFVIDKFPISRPNLTFSTLTVSNMSPEDSSIYLCSVDRTGTGGAETQYFGPGTRLLVL.

The chain has TRBV19 and TRBJ1-5; D is undetermined. The V and J ends lost 5 bases and 7 bases respectively, with 18 bases between them. Looked up from germline, CDR1 is LNHDA and CDR2 is SQIVND (reference sequence). This CDR3 comprises 15 residues. The CDR3 spells CASSDRWGFSQPQHF. CDR3 in DNA: TGTGCCAGTAGTGACCGCTGGGGATTTTCGCAGCCCCAGCATTTT.